This T cell receptor (beta chain) came from a study of blood T cell repertoires in COVID-19 (dated by TCRdb to 2018 to 2020). Some background on the complete study: Samples from collaborators originated in the United States, Italy and Spain and spanned both the acute and convalescent phases of COVID-19. The prospective study material was composed of cDNA or gDNA derived from T cells, B-cell-depleted T cells, or PBMCs. Deeply sampled blood TCRbeta repertoires from subjects exposed to, actively infected with, or recovered from COVID-19 were included in the dataset. The repertoires were released in a freely available public database meant as a resource for research on the immune response to SARS-CoV-2. Samples came from the ongoing ImmuneRACE study (first 160 participants) plus 1,254 subjects from 6 global collaborators. Nearly every sample came with metadata listing a de-identified subject ID, COVID-19 status, age in years and sex. Where available, HLA class I and class II types were taken from metadata supplied by the sample provider and were not determined by assay-based typing.

Broad study findings and their caveats: How much clinical and demographic metadata was included differed by source and by participant, and the metadata was provided uncurated.

V is trimmed back by 5 bases and J by 6 bases, and the junction contains 16 bases that no gene match accounts for. CDR1 is given as LNHDA and CDR2 as SQIVND, both from the germline V gene (reference sequence). Including the terminal cysteine and phenylalanine, the CDR3 comprises 18 residues. The only DNA kept is the CDR3, 54 bases in frame from the first base. TCRbeta CDR3 regions were amplified from genomic DNA by means of the immunoSEQ Assay, a bias-controlled multiplex PCR. The authors' pipeline ran thus. Within the assay, amplification of reference gene primers was used to estimate how many nucleated cells each sample contained. To quantify the absolute abundance of each unique TCRbeta CDR3 rearrangement, sequence reads were collapsed and filtered. For each sample, productive Simpson clonality was calculated as the square root of Simpson's diversity index over productive rearrangements. TCRdb obtained this table from immuneACCESS and retained in-frame rearrangements with V and J assigned. These tables miss some clones; where compared with another copy, unresolved V genes account for less than half of the shortfall, and the remainder is unexplained. D and trimming were read from the DNA, whereas the V and J calls and clone size are those reported in that table. The sample table holds approximately 330,000 clones, of which 90% were seen once. The ten largest clones take up 1% of the sample.

Comments on this clone: Its antigen has not been determined. Base qualities are not recorded, but no much larger clone differs from it by a single base.

At one collaborating source in Seattle, patients were enrolled during active infection and were followed longitudinally through the course of disease. The collaborating institutions used their own protocols to collect whole blood in K2EDTA tubes. For TCRbeta analysis, collaborator samples were shipped as frozen whole blood, as isolated PBMCs, or as DNA extracted from either sample type. The clonotype was recovered from a woman in her 40s with COVID-19, enrolled during active disease. The chain uses TRBV19 and TRBJ2-1; 10 middle bases align to TRBD2. Sequencing used peripheral blood. This receptor has the CDR3 CASSLNPSTSGYFNEQFF. Here is the DNA: TGTGCCAGTAGTTTAAACCCCTCGACTAGCGGGTATTTCAATGAGCAGTTCTTC.